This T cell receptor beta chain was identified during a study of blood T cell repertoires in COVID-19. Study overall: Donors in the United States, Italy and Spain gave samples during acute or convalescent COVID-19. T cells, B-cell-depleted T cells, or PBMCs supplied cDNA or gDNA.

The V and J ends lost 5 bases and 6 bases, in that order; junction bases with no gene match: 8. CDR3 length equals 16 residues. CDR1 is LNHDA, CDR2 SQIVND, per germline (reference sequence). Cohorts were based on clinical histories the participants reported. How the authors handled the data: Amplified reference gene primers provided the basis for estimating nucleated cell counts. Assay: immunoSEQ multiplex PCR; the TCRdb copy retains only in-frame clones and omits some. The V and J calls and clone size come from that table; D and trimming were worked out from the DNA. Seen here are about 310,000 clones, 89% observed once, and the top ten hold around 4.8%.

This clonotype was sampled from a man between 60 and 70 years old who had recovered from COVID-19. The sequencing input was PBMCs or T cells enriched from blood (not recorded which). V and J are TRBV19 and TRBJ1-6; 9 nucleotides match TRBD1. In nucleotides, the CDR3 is TGTGCCAGTAGTTCTCAACAGGGGGCGGCTAATTCACCCCTCCACTTT. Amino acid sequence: CASSSQQGAANSPLHF.